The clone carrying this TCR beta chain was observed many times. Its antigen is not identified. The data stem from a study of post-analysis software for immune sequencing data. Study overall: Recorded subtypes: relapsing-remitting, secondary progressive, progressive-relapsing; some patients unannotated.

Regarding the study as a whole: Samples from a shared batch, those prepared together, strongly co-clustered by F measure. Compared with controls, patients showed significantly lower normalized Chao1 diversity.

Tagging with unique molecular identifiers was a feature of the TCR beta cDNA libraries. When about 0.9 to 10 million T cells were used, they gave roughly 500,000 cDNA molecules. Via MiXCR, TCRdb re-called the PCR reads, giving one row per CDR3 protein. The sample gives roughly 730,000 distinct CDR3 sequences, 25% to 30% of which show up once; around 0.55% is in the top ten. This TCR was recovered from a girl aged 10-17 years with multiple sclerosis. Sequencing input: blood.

The CDR3 sequence is CASSLSGIGTAVYNEQFF. The CDR3 DNA reads as TGTGCCAGCAGTTTATCCGGAATAGGAACGGCCGTTTACAATGAGCAGTTCTTC. The chain links TRBV27 to TRBJ2-1; D remains ambiguous. V was pared by 0 bases and J by 4 bases, with 19 bases between. Germline loops: CDR1 MNHEY, CDR2 SMNVEV (reference sequence). The length of the CDR3 is 18 residues.